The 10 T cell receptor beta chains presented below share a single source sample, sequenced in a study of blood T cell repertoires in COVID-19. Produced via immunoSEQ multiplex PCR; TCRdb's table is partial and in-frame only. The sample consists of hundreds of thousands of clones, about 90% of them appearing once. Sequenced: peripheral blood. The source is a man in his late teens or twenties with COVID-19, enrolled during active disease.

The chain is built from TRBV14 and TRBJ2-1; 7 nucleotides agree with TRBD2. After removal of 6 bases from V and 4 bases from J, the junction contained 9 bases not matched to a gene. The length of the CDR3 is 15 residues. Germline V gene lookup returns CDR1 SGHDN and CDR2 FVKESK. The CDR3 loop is CASRRTLAAYNEQFF. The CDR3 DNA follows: TGTGCCAGCAGACGGACGCTAGCGGCTTACAATGAGCAGTTCTTC.

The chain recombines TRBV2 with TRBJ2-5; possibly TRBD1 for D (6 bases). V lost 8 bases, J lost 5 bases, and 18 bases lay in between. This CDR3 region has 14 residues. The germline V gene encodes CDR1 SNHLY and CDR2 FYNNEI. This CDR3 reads CASLTGAIGETQYF. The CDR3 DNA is TGTGCCAGCTTGACAGGCGCCATTGGGGAGACCCAGTACTTC.

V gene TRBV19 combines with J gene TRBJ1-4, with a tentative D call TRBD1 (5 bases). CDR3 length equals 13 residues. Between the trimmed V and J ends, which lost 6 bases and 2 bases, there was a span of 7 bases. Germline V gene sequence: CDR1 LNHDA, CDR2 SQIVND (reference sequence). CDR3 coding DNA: TGTGCCAGTAGGAGACAGACTAATGAAAAACTGTTTTTT. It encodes CASRRQTNEKLFF. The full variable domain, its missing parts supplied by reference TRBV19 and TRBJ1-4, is DGGITQSPKYLFRKEGQNVTLSCEQNLNHDAMYWYRQDPGQGLRLIYYSQIVNDFQKGDIAEGYSVSREKKESFPLTVTSAQKNPTAFYLCASRRQTNEKLFFGSGTQLSVL.

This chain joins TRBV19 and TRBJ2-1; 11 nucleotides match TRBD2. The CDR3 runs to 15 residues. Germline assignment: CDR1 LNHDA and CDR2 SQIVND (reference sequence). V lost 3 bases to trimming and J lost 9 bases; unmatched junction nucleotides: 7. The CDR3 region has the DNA TGTGCCAGTAGTATCTATAGCGGGGGGGCCTCTGAGCAGTTCTTC. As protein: CASSIYSGGASEQFF. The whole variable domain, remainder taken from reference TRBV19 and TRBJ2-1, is DGGITQSPKYLFRKEGQNVTLSCEQNLNHDAMYWYRQDPGQGLRLIYYSQIVNDFQKGDIAEGYSVSREKKESFPLTVTSAQKNPTAFYLCASSIYSGGASEQFFGPGTRLTVL.

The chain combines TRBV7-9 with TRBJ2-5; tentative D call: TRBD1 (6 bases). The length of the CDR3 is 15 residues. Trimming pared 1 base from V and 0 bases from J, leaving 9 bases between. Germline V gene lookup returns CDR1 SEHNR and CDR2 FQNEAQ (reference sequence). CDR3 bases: TGTGCCAGCAGCTTAGGGACAGAGTACCAAGAGACCCAGTACTTC. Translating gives CASSLGTEYQETQYF.

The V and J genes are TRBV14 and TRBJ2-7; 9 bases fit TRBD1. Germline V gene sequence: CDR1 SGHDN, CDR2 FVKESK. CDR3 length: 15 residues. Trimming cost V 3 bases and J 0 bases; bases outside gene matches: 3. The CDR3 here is CASSQGQGFSYEQYF. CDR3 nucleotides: TGTGCCAGCAGCCAGGGACAGGGTTTCTCCTACGAGCAGTACTTC. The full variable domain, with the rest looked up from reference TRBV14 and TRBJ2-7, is EAGVTQFPSHSVIEKGQTVTLRCDPISGHDNLYWYRRVMGKEIKFLLHFVKESKQDESGMPNNRFLAERTGGTYSTLKVQPAELEDSGVYFCASSQGQGFSYEQYFGPGTRLTVT.

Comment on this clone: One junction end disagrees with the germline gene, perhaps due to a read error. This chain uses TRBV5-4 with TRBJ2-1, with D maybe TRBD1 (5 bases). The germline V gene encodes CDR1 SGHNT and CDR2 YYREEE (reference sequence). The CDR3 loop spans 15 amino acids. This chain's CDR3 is CASRLGGATYNEQFF. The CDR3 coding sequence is TGTGCCAGCAGGTTGGGTGGGGCCACATACAATGAGCAGTTCTTC.

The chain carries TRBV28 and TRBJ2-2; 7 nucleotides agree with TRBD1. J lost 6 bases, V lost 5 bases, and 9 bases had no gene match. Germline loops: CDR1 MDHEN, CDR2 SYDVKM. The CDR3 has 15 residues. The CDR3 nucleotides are TGTGCCAGCAGTCCGACGACAGGGTCCGCCGGGGAGCTGTTTTTT. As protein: CASSPTTGSAGELFF.

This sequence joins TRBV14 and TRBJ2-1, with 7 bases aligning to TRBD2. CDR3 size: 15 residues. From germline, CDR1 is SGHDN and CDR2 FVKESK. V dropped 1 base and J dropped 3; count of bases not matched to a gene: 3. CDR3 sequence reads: CASSQVAGVYNEQFF. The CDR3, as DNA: TGTGCCAGCAGCCAAGTCGCGGGAGTCTACAATGAGCAGTTCTTC.

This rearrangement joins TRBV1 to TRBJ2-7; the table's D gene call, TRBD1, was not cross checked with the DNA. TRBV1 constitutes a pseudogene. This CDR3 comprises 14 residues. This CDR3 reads CTSSQVGREHEQYF. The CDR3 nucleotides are TGCACCAGCAGCCAAGTCGGCAGGGAACACGAGCAGTACTTC.